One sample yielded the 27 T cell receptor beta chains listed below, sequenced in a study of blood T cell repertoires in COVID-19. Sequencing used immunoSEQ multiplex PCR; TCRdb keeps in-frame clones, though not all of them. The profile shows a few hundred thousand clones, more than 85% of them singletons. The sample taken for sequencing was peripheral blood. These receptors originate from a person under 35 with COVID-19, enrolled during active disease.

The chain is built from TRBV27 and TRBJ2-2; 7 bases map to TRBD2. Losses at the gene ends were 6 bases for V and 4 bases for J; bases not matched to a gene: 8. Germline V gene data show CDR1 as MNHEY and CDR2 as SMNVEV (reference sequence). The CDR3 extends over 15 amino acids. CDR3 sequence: CASRSGTTPTGELFF. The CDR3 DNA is TGTGCCAGCAGAAGTGGGACTACCCCCACCGGGGAGCTGTTTTTT.

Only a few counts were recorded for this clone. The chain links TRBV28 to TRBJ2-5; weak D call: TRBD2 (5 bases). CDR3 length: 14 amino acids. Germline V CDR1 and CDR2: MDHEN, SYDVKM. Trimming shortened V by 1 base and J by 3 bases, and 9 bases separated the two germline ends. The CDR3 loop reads CASSLFSGKETQYF. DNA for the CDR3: TGTGCCAGCAGTTTATTTTCCGGGAAAGAGACCCAGTACTTC.

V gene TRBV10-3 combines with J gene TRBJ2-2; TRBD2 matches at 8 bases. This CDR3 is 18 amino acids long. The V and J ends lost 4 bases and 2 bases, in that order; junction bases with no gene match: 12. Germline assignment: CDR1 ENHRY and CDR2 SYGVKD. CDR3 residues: CAISVGLGREVNTGELFF. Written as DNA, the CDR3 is TGTGCCATCAGTGTCGGTCTAGGGCGGGAGGTAAACACCGGGGAGCTGTTTTTT.

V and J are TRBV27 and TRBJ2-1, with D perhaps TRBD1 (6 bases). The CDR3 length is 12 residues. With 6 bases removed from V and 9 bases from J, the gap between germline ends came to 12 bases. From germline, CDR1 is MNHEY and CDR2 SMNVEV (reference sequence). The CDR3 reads CASRTQGTEQFF. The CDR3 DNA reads TGTGCCAGCAGAACTCAGGGGACTGAGCAGTTCTTC.

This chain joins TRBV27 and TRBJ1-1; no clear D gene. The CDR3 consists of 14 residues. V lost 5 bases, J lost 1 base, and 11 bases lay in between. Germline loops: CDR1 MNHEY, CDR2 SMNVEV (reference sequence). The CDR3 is CASSLSEANTEAFF. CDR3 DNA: TGTGCCAGCAGTCTAAGTGAAGCGAACACTGAAGCTTTCTTT.

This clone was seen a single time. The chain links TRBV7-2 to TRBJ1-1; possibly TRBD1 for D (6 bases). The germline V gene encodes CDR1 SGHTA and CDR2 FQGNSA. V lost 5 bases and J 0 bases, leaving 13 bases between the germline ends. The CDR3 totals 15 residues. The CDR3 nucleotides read TGTGCCAGCAGCCCCCGGGGGGCGCTGAACACTGAAGCTTTCTTT. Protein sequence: CASSPRGALNTEAFF.

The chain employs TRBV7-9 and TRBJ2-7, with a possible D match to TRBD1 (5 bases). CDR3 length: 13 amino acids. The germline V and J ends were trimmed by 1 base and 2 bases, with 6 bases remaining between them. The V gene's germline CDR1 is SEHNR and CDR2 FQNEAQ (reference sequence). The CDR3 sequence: CASSLVGPYEQYF. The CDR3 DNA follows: TGTGCCAGCAGCTTAGTGGGGCCCTACGAGCAGTACTTC.

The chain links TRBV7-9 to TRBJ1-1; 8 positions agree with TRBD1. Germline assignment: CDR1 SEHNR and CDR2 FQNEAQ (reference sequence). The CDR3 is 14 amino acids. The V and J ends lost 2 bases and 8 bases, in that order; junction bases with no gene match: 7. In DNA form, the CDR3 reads TGTGCCAGCAGCTTAATGACAGGGGATCTAGAAGCTTTCTTT. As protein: CASSLMTGDLEAFF. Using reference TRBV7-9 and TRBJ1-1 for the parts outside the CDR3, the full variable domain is DTGVSQNPRHKITKRGQNVTFRCDPISEHNRLYWYRQTLGQGPEFLTYFQNEAQLEKSRLLSDRFSAERPKGSFSTLEIQRTEQGDSAMYLCASSLMTGDLEAFFGQGTRLTVV.

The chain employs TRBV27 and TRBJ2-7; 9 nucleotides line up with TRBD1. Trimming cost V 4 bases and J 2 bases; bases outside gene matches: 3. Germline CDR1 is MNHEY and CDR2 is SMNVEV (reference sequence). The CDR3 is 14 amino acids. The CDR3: CASSWTGATYEQYF. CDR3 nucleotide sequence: TGTGCCAGCAGTTGGACAGGGGCTACCTACGAGCAGTACTTC.

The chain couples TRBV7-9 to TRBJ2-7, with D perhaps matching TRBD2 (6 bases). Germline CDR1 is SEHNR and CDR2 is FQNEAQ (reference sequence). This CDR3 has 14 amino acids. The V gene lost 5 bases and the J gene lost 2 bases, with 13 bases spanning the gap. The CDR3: CASSPWGVPYEQYF. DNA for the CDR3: TGTGCCAGCAGCCCCTGGGGGGTCCCCTACGAGCAGTACTTC.

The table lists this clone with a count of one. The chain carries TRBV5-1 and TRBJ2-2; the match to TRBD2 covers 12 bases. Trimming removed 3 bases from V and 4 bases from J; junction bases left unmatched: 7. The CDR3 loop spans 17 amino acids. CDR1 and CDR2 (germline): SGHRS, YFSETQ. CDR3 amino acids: CASSSLAGGSVTGELFF. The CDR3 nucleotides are TGCGCCAGCAGCTCCCTAGCGGGGGGGTCGGTCACCGGGGAGCTGTTTTTT.

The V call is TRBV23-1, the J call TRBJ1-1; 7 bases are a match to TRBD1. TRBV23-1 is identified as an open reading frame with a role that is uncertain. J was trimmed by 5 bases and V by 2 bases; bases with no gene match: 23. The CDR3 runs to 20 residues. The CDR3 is CASSQKSLDRWLRNRTEAFF. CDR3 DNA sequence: TGCGCCAGCAGTCAAAAGTCGTTGGACAGGTGGCTAAGGAATAGGACTGAAGCTTTCTTT.

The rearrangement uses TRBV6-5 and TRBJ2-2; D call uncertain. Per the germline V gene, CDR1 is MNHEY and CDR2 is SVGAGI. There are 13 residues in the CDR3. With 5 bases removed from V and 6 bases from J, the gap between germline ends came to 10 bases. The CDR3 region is CASSLIRAGELFF. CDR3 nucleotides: TGTGCCAGCAGTCTAATTCGAGCCGGGGAGCTGTTTTTT.

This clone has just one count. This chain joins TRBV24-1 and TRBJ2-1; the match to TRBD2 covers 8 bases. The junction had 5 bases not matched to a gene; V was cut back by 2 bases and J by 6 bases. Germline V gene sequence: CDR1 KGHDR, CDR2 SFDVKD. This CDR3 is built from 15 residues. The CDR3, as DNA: TGTGCCACCAGTGATTACGGGAGGGCCAGCAATGAGCAGTTCTTC. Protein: CATSDYGRASNEQFF.

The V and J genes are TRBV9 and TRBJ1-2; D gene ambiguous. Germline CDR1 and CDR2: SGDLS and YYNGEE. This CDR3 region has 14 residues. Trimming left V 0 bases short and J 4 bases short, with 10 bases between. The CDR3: CASSVAGDSYGYTF. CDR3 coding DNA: TGTGCCAGCAGCGTAGCGGGAGACTCCTATGGCTACACCTTC. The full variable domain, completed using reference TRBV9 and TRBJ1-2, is DSGVTQTPKHLITATGQRVTLRCSPRSGDLSVYWYQQSLDQGLQFLIQYYNGEERAKGNILERFSAQQFPDLHSELNLSSLELGDSALYFCASSVAGDSYGYTFGSGTRLTVV.

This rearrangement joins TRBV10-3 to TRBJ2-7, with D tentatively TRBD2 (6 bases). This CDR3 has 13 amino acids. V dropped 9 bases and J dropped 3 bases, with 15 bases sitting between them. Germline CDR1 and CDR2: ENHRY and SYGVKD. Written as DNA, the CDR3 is TGTGCCATGATGAAGGTGGGGGGCTACGAGCAGTACTTC. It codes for CAMMKVGGYEQYF.

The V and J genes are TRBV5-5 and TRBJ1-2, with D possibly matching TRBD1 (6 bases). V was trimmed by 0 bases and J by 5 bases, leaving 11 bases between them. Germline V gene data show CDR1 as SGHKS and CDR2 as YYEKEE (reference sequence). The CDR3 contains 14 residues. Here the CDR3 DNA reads TGTGCCAGCAGCTTGGAGGGGGTCCGTTATGGCTACACCTTC. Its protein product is CASSLEGVRYGYTF.

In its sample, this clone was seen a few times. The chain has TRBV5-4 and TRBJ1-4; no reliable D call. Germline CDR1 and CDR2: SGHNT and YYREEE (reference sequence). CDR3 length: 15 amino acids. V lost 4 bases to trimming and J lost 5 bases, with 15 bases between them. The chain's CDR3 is CASSPRSSGNEKLFF. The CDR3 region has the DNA TGTGCCAGCAGCCCCCGGAGTTCGGGGAATGAAAAACTGTTTTTT.

The CDR3 loop reads CASSEAPLAGADTQYF. CDR3 coding DNA: TGTGCCAGCAGTGAAGCTCCCCTAGCGGGAGCAGATACGCAGTATTTT. This rearrangement joins TRBV2 to TRBJ2-3; 10 bases fit TRBD2. The germline gives CDR1 SNHLY, CDR2 FYNNEI. The CDR3 has 16 amino acids. The V gene end was trimmed by 0 bases and the J gene end by 4 bases; junction bases not matched to a gene: 4.

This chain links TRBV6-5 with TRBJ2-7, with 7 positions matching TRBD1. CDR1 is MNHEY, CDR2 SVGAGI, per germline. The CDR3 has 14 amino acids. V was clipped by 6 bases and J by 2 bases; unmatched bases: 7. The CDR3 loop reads CASRSRQGAYEQYF. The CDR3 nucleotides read TGTGCCAGCAGGAGCAGGCAGGGGGCCTACGAGCAGTACTTC.

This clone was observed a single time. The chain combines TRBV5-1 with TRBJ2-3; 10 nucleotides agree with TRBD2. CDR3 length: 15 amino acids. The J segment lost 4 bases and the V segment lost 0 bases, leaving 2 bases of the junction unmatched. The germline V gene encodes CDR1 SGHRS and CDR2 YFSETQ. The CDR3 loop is CASSLGLAGADTQYF. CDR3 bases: TGCGCCAGCAGCTTGGGCCTAGCGGGAGCAGATACGCAGTATTTT.

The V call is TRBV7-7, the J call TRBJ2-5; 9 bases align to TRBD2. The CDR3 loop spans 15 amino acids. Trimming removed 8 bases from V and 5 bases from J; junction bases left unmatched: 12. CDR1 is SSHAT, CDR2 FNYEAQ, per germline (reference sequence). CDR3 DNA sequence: TGTGCCAGCTCGCCCGCGGGAGGGCCCGGGGAGACCCAGTACTTC. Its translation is CASSPAGGPGETQYF.

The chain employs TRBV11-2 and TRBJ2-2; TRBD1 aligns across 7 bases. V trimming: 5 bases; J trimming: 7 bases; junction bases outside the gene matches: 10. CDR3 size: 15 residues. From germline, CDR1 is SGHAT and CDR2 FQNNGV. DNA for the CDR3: TGTGCCAGCAGCCTCCAAAACAGGGGAAACGGGGAGCTGTTTTTT. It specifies CASSLQNRGNGELFF.

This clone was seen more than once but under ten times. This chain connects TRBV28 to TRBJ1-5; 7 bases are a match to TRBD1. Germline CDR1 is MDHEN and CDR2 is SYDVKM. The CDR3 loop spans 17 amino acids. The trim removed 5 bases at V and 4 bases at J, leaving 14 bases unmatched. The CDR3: CASSTPGTELANQPQHF. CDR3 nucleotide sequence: TGTGCCAGCAGTACTCCCGGGACAGAGTTAGCAAATCAGCCCCAGCATTTT. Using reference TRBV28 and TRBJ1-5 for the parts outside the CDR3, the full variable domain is DVKVTQSSRYLVKRTGEKVFLECVQDMDHENMFWYRQDPGLGLRLIYFSYDVKMKEKGDIPEGYSVSREKKERFSLILESASTNQTSMYLCASSTPGTELANQPQHFGDGTRLSIL.

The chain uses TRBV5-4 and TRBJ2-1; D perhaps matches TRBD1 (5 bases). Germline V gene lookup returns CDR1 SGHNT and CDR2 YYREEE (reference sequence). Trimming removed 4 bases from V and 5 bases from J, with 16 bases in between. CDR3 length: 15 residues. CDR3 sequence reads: CASSHTQDRDNEQFF. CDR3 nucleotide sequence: TGTGCCAGCAGCCATACACAGGATAGGGACAATGAGCAGTTCTTC.

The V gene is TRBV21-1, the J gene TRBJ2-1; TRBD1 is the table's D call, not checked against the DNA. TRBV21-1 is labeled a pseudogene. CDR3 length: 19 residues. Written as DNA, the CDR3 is TGTGCCAGCAGCACCCGGGCCCCGCTTGGGGACAGGGTCCACAATGAGCAGTTCTTC. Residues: CASSTRAPLGDRVHNEQFF.

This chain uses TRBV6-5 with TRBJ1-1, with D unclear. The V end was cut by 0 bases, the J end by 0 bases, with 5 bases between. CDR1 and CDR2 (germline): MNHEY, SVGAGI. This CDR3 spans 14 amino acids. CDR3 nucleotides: TGTGCCAGCAGTTACTCGTCAGTGAACACTGAAGCTTTCTTT. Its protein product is CASSYSSVNTEAFF.